A single sample is the source of the 26 T cell receptor beta chains below, sequenced in a study of blood T cells in healthy people across ages. The second PCR ran about 6 to 12 cycles with a sample-barcoded 5' primer and J-beta primers. A single record per CDR3 protein comes from TCRdb applying MiXCR to the 5' RACE reads. The sample comprises roughly 720,000 distinct CDR3 sequences, about 48% of which are singletons, and under 50% rests with the top ten. What was sequenced was blood. The receptor source for this set is a man older than 75 in good health.

This clonotype was counted once. The V call is TRBV6-5, the J call TRBJ2-7; 8 bases agree with TRBD2. The end of the DNA fits TRBJ2-5 better, so the J call may be wrong. The CDR3 length is 13 residues. Looked up from germline, CDR1 is MNHEY and CDR2 is SVGAGI. The CDR3 sequence: CASSYRGGETQYF. The CDR3 coding sequence is TGTGCCAGCAGTTACCGGGGGGGGGAGACCCAGTACTTC.

The chain carries TRBV10-3 and TRBJ2-7, with TRBD2 matching 8 bases. Germline V gene lookup returns CDR1 ENHRY and CDR2 SYGVKD. After removal of 3 bases from V and 3 bases from J, the junction contained 7 bases not matched to a gene. This CDR3 region has 15 residues. Here the CDR3 reads CAISEIAGSYYEQYF. CDR3 sequence (DNA): TGTGCCATCAGTGAAATAGCGGGAAGCTACTACGAGCAGTACTTC.

In its sample, this clonotype was seen a few times. This chain uses TRBV2 with TRBJ2-7, with 8 nucleotides matching TRBD1. The V gene end was trimmed by 6 bases and the J gene end by 3 bases; junction bases not matched to a gene: 7. The CDR3 has 14 residues. The germline gives CDR1 SNHLY, CDR2 FYNNEI. CDR3 sequence reads: CASSSQGVDYEQYF. The DNA for the CDR3 is TGTGCCAGCAGCTCACAGGGGGTGGACTACGAGCAGTACTTC.

The sample holds many counts of this clonotype. The rearrangement uses TRBV7-9 and TRBJ1-2, with 8 bases that match TRBD1. CDR1 and CDR2 (germline): SEHNR, FQNEAQ (reference sequence). The V gene end was trimmed by 2 bases and the J gene end by 8 bases; junction bases not matched to a gene: 10. The CDR3 runs to 15 residues. CDR3 region: CASSLPGAGGLGYTF. The CDR3 coding sequence is TGTGCCAGCAGCTTACCGGGCGCAGGGGGCCTGGGCTACACCTTC.

With respect to this clonotype: One end of the junction is discordant with germline, which a read error may explain. This chain uses TRBV27 with TRBJ2-4, with TRBD1 matching over 9 bases. The CDR3 totals 14 residues. CDR1 and CDR2 from the germline V gene are MNHEY and SMNVEV (reference sequence). In nucleotides, the CDR3 is TGCGCCAGCAGGAGAACAGGGGGCGGGTACATTCAGTACTTC. Protein sequence: CASRRTGGGYIQYF.

The chain has TRBV27 and TRBJ1-2; D is perhaps TRBD1 (5 bases). CDR1 MNHEY and CDR2 SMNVEV come from the germline V gene (reference sequence). V shed 6 bases and J shed 8 bases, with 19 bases lying between them. The CDR3 covers 14 residues. This CDR3 is CASRPREGSFGYTF. The CDR3 DNA reads as TGTGCCAGCAGGCCTAGGGAGGGGAGTTTCGGCTACACCTTC.

This clonotype was recorded once. V usage is TRBV7-2 and J usage is TRBJ2-7; maybe TRBD1 (5 bases). The J call may be incorrect, as the DNA end agrees better with TRBJ2-5. The CDR3 has 15 amino acids. Germline CDR1 is SGHTA and CDR2 is FQGNSA. The CDR3 spells CASSLQVGHGETQYF. The CDR3 DNA reads TGTGCCAGCAGCTTACAGGTTGGACATGGGGAGACCCAGTACTTC.

V usage is TRBV3-1 and J usage is TRBJ2-3, with 8 bases matching TRBD2. V gave up 4 bases and J gave up 4 bases; unmatched junction bases: 7. This CDR3 has 15 amino acids. The germline gives CDR1 LGHDT, CDR2 YNNKEL (reference sequence). In DNA form, the CDR3 reads TGTGCCAGCAGCCTCTTCGCGGGAGGCCCAGATACGCAGTATTTT. This translates into CASSLFAGGPDTQYF.

This chain connects TRBV6-1 to TRBJ2-7, with TRBD2 matching 11 bases. Germline lookup yields CDR1 MNHNS and CDR2 SASEGT. This CDR3 comprises 13 residues. The V segment lost 11 bases and the J segment 1 base; nucleotides outside the gene matches: 4. The CDR3 DNA sequence: TGTGCCGGCCGACTAGCGGGATCCTACGAGCAGTACTTC. The encoded protein is CAGRLAGSYEQYF.

This clonotype is a singleton in its sample. This chain links TRBV20-1 with TRBJ2-3; D is unclear. The CDR3 has 18 residues. Germline assignment: CDR1 DFQATT and CDR2 SNEGSKA (reference sequence). Between the trimmed V and J ends, which lost 0 bases and 0 bases, there was a span of 19 bases. CDR3: CSARDANRVATSTDTQYF. CDR3 in DNA: TGCAGTGCTAGAGACGCTAATAGGGTAGCCACTAGCACAGATACGCAGTATTTT.

This chain links TRBV20-1 with TRBJ2-5, with D unresolved. There are 14 residues in the CDR3. Trimming took off 6 bases at V and 5 bases at J, with 19 bases between the two ends. The germline V gene has CDR1 DFQATT and CDR2 SNEGSKA (reference sequence). CDR3 residues: CSAPTQVSRETQYF. CDR3 DNA: TGCAGTGCCCCCACCCAAGTTAGCCGGGAGACCCAGTACTTC.

The table lists this clonotype with a few counts. This rearrangement joins TRBV25-1 to TRBJ2-7; no clear D gene. V lost 2 bases and J lost 7, with 3 bases in between. CDR3 length: 10 residues. Germline values: CDR1 MGHDK, CDR2 SYGVNS. Here the CDR3 reads CASSELEQYF. In DNA, the CDR3 is TGTGCCAGCAGTGAACTTGAGCAGTACTTC.

DNA for the CDR3: TGTGCCAGCAGCCCAGGGCAGGCACTCGAGCAGTACTTC. Its translation: CASSPGQALEQYF. The chain couples TRBV3-1 to TRBJ2-7; the D gene is possibly TRBD1 (5 bases). V lost 4 bases and J 6 bases, leaving 13 bases between the germline ends. The length of the CDR3 is 13 residues. Germline CDR1 is LGHDT and CDR2 is YNNKEL (reference sequence).

V and J are TRBV27 and TRBJ2-7; 8 nucleotides agree with TRBD2. Germline CDR1 and CDR2: MNHEY and SMNVEV (reference sequence). With V trimmed by 4 bases and J by 2 bases, 13 bases remained unmatched. The CDR3 is 17 residues long. The CDR3 DNA is TGTGCCAGCAGTTCATCGAATGGAGGTAGCGGGACCTACGAGCAGTACTTC. This translates into CASSSSNGGSGTYEQYF.

Of note for this clonotype: A junction end diverges from the germline sequence, so it may reflect a read error. This chain links TRBV6-5 with TRBJ1-6; maybe TRBD1 (6 bases). The CDR3 is made up of 18 amino acids. Germline lookup yields CDR1 MNHEY and CDR2 SVGAGI. This CDR3 reads CASSDSGTPSSYNSPLHF. The DNA of the CDR3 is TGTGCCAGCAGTGACTCCGGGACACCGAGCTCCTATAATTCACCCCTCCACTTT.

This rearrangement joins TRBV7-3 to TRBJ2-1, with 10 bases that match TRBD2. The germline CDR1 and CDR2 sequences are SGHTA and FQGTGA. This CDR3 region has 16 residues. V shed 0 bases, J shed 7 bases, and the junction held 6 bases outside the gene matches. CDR3 nucleotides: TGTGCCAGCAGCTTAACTGCTAGCGGGGGACAAAATGAGCAGTTCTTC. It yields the protein CASSLTASGGQNEQFF.

The CDR3 nucleotides are TGTGCCAGCAGTTTTGGGGACAGCAATCAGCCCCAGCATTTT. It specifies CASSFGDSNQPQHF. The chain joins TRBV12-3 or TRBV12-4 to TRBJ1-5; a weak D match, TRBD1 (5 bases). CDR3 length: 14 amino acids. Trimming shortened V by 3 bases and J by 1 base, and 7 bases separated the two germline ends.

This clonotype was seen once. V gene TRBV10-3 combines with J gene TRBJ2-5; 8 bases map to TRBD2. The DNA end is a closer match to TRBJ2-7, so the J assignment may be wrong. The V gene's germline CDR1 is ENHRY and CDR2 SYGVKD. This CDR3 spans 14 amino acids. The CDR3 DNA reads as TGTGCCATCAGTGTTAGCGGGGAAAGGGGCGAGCAGTACTTC. Protein sequence: CAISVSGERGEQYF.

The rearrangement links TRBV7-2 to TRBJ2-5; TRBD2 aligns across 8 bases. The CDR3 has 13 amino acids. Unmatched junction bases numbered 1, after V lost 5 bases and J lost 2 bases. Germline CDR1 reads SGHTA; CDR2 reads FQGNSA. The CDR3 is CASSASGQETQYF. DNA of the CDR3: TGTGCCAGCAGCGCTAGCGGGCAAGAGACCCAGTACTTC.

This chain connects TRBV6-1 to TRBJ2-5; no firm D call. The end of the DNA is better explained by TRBJ2-7, so the J call may be wrong. This CDR3 spans 16 amino acids. Germline loops: CDR1 MNHNS, CDR2 SASEGT. CDR3 DNA: TGTGCCAGCAGTGACTTGATTGATGTCGGCTACTACGAGCAGTACTTC. Translating gives CASSDLIDVGYYEQYF.

The chain couples TRBV4-1 to TRBJ2-1; 13 bases map to TRBD2. Germline CDR1 reads MGHRA; CDR2 reads YSYEKL. Trimming removed 6 bases from V and 8 bases from J; junction bases left unmatched: 10. CDR3 length equals 16 residues. The CDR3 region is CASSFLTSGRLDEQFF. In DNA form, the CDR3 reads TGCGCCAGCAGTTTTCTGACTAGCGGGAGGCTAGATGAGCAGTTCTTC.

This clonotype was detected only a few times. The chain carries TRBV25-1 and TRBJ2-5, with 10 bases aligning to TRBD2. The length of the CDR3 is 19 residues. After removal of 8 bases from V and 5 bases from J, the junction contained 23 bases not matched to a gene. CDR1 is MGHDK, CDR2 SYGVNS, per germline. CDR3 sequence reads: CASRPPIAPASGSLETQYF. The DNA of the CDR3 is TGTGCCAGCCGCCCACCCATTGCCCCTGCTAGCGGGAGCTTGGAGACCCAGTACTTC. Full variable domain (rest looked up from reference TRBV25-1 and TRBJ2-5): EADIYQTPRYLVIGTGKKITLECSQTMGHDKMYWYQQDPGMELHLIHYSYGVNSTEKGDLSSESTVSRIRTEHFPLTLESARPSHTSQYLCASRPPIAPASGSLETQYFGPGTRLLVL.

The chain recombines TRBV15 with TRBJ2-5; D is undetermined. CDR1 and CDR2 (germline): LNHNV, YYDKDF (reference sequence). V was clipped by 0 bases and J by 2 bases, with 7 bases between them. This CDR3 region has 14 residues. The CDR3 loop reads CATSRDLVQETQYF. The DNA for the CDR3 is TGTGCCACCAGCAGAGATTTGGTACAAGAGACCCAGTACTTC.

The chain is built from TRBV20-1 and TRBJ2-4, with 9 bases identical to TRBD1. This CDR3 has 15 residues. Germline CDR1 is DFQATT and CDR2 is SNEGSKA (reference sequence). The CDR3 loop is CSARTGALGKNIQYF. The CDR3 nucleotides read TGCTCCGCCCGGACAGGGGCTCTAGGCAAAAACATTCAGTACTTC.

This clonotype was seen just once. This CDR3 reads CASAEKGPTNEKLFF. CDR3 coding DNA: TGTGCCAGCGCCGAAAAGGGCCCAACTAATGAAAAACTGTTTTTT. The V call is TRBV25-1, the J call TRBJ1-4; D is undetermined. CDR1 and CDR2 from the germline V gene are MGHDK and SYGVNS. This CDR3 is built from 15 residues. With 8 bases removed from V and 0 bases from J, the gap between germline ends came to 13 bases.

The chain combines TRBV12-3 or TRBV12-4 with TRBJ2-1, with 12 bases fitting TRBD1. After removal of 7 bases from V and 6 bases from J, the junction contained 7 bases not matched to a gene. CDR3 length: 15 residues. The CDR3 DNA sequence: TGTGCCAGCACCTCCTGGGGACAGGGGGCCAATGAGCAGTTCTTC. Protein: CASTSWGQGANEQFF.